Sequencing of this T cell receptor beta chain was carried out in a study of blood T cell repertoires in COVID-19. Study overall: The United States, Italy and Spain provided the acute and convalescent COVID-19 samples. T cells, B-cell-depleted T cells, or PBMCs supplied cDNA or gDNA.

The CDR3 spans 16 residues. CDR1 is MNHEY, CDR2 SVGAGI, per germline. V dropped 2 bases and J dropped 7 bases, with 17 bases sitting between them. Authors' processing steps: Using reference gene primer amplification, nucleated cell counts were estimated. Repertoires were generated with immunoSEQ multiplex PCR, while TCRdb's copy carries only in-frame clones and drops some. V and J calls and clone size come straight from that table; D and trimming were deduced from the DNA. The sample includes about 230,000 clones, 84% seen only once; the top ten take approximately 2.3%. The chain recombines TRBV6-5 with TRBJ2-2, with a weak D call TRBD1 (5 bases). This sequence originates from a man aged 35 to 55 who had recovered from COVID-19. Sequenced input: peripheral blood. CDR3 in DNA: TGTGCCAGCAGTTACCTAGAAACAGGTGGTAGCGGGGAGCTGTTTTTT. It codes for CASSYLETGGSGELFF.